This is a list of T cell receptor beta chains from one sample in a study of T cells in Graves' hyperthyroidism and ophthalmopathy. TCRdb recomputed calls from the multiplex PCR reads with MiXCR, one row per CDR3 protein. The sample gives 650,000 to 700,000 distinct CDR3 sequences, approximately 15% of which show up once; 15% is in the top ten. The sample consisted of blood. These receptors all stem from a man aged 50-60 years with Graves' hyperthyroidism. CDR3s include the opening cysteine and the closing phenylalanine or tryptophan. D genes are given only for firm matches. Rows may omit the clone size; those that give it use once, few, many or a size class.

TGTGCCAGCAGCTTAGAGTTTCGGGGTTGGGATACGCAGTATTTT	CASSLEFRGWDTQYF	TRBV7-2	NA	TRBJ2-3	NA
TGTGCCAGCAGTACTCTAGCGGCCCTTAGGGGCAATGAGCAGTTCTTC	CASSTLAALRGNEQFF	TRBV6-1	many	TRBJ2-1	TRBD2
TGCGCCAGCAGCTTGGGCAGCCCAAACTACGAGCAGTACTTC	CASSLGSPNYEQYF	TRBV5-1	few	TRBJ2-7	NA
TGTGCCAGCAGTTCTAGCGGTTATCGTTCCCATGAGCAGTTCTTC	CASSSSGYRSHEQFF	TRBV12-3/TRBV12-4	many	TRBJ2-1	TRBD2
TGTGCCAGCAGTCTATCGGACAGGCCCTACGAGCAGTACTTC	CASSLSDRPYEQYF	TRBV28	NA	TRBJ2-7	TRBD1
TGTGCCAGCAGCTACCAGGGGACAGCGCCCGAAAAACTGTTTTTT	CASSYQGTAPEKLFF	TRBV27	many	TRBJ1-4	TRBD1
TGCGCCAGCAGCCAAGATCCGGTTCCCCGCAATGAGCAGTTCTTC	CASSQDPVPRNEQFF	TRBV4-1	few	TRBJ2-1	NA
TGCGCCAGCAGCTTGATGGGACAGAACAATGAAGCTTTCTTT	CASSLMGQNNEAFF	TRBV5-1	NA	TRBJ1-1	TRBD1
TGTGCCAGCAGCCTCTCATTAGGAGGCTACACCTTC	CASSLSLGGYTF	TRBV28	many	TRBJ1-2	NA
TGCGCCAGCAGCTTGGCTAGAATGGGCTATGGCTACACCTTC	CASSLARMGYGYTF	TRBV5-1	many	TRBJ1-2	NA
TGTGCCAGCAGCGCCCCGAAGCTCGGGCAGCCCCAGCATTTT	CASSAPKLGQPQHF	TRBV5-6	NA	TRBJ1-5	NA